A single sample gave rise to the 2 T cell receptor beta chains below, sequenced in a study of glioma-infiltrating T cells. TCR alpha and beta CDR3 regions were amplified from RNA using iRepertoire nested multiplex PCR. A single record per CDR3 protein comes from TCRdb applying MiXCR to the multiplex PCR reads. The sample records fewer than 500,000 distinct CDR3 sequences, around 45% being singletons. The sequencing sample was made of glioma tissue, nonneoplastic brain tissue, or PBMCs (not recorded which). These receptors came from a human donor with low-grade glioma or glioblastoma, undergoing nonglioma brain surgery, or in good health (not recorded which).

The chain couples TRBV4-3 to TRBJ2-7; weak D call: TRBD2 (6 bases). Germline loops: CDR1 LGHNA, CDR2 YSLEER. The V end lost 5 bases, the J end lost 4 bases, and 18 bases lay between the germline ends. CDR3 length: 15 amino acids. The CDR3 is CASSTRTGEFYEQYF. The CDR3 DNA follows: TGCGCCAGCAGCACCCGGACGGGGGAATTTTACGAGCAGTACTTC.

Of note for this clonotype: With a much larger clone just one base away, this may be a read error. The V gene is TRBV6-2 or TRBV6-3, the J gene TRBJ2-1; D gene ambiguous. This CDR3 has 12 amino acids. In germline, CDR1 is MNHEY, CDR2 SVGEGT. V lost 7 bases and J lost 7, with 11 bases in between. CDR3 sequence (DNA): TGTGCCAGCATTTTCGGGTATAATGAGCAGTTCTTC. Translation: CASIFGYNEQFF.